This TCR beta chain was sequenced in a study of T cell responses to AZD1222 COVID-19 vaccine. Findings of the study overall: Repertoires in all cases were sampled only once the peak T cell response had passed. Two AZD1222 administrations were followed by greater Spike-specific TCR breadth and depth. Among AZD1222 vaccinees, only 5 to 7 were seropositive at baseline.

Data came from immunoSEQ multiplex PCR; TCRdb stores just in-frame clones and leaves some out. Here the sample spans 150,000 to 200,000 clones, about 91% being singletons. The CDR3 is 18 residues long. Germline trimming cut 5 bases from V and 4 bases from J; bases unmatched to any gene: 13. Germline values: CDR1 SEHNR, CDR2 FQNEAQ (reference sequence). This clone was seen once. Its antigen remains unidentified. The J gene is TRBJ2-6, the V gene TRBV7-9, with 8 positions matching TRBD1. The receptor's source is an adult in good health. This specimen consisted of peripheral blood, obtained on day 0 of MenACWY control vaccination. CDR3 DNA sequence: TGTGCCAGCAGCCCCCGGCGGCAGGGGGCATCAGGGGCCAACGTCCTGACTTTC. Protein sequence: CASSPRRQGASGANVLTF.